These 32 T cell receptor beta chains were all obtained from the same sample, sequenced in a study of T cells in localized non-small cell lung cancer. Using immunoSEQ multiplex PCR, the repertoire was profiled, and TCRdb retains in-frame clones only, with some absent. The repertoire has approximately 1,500 clones, over 20% of them found once; the top ten carry more than 9%. Material: lung tumor tissue, obtained before any cancer treatment. The receptor source for this set is a female donor over 55 with stage II lung adenocarcinoma.

This chain connects TRBV19 to TRBJ2-3; D might be TRBD2 (5 bases). Trimming cost V 4 bases and J 2 bases, with 13 bases left between them. CDR3 length: 15 amino acids. The germline V gene encodes CDR1 LNHDA and CDR2 SQIVND (reference sequence). CDR3 DNA sequence: TGTGCCAGTAGTACCGCGGGCAGTTCCACAGATACGCAGTATTTT. Amino acid sequence: CASSTAGSSTDTQYF. Complete variable domain (other parts from reference TRBV19 and TRBJ2-3): DGGITQSPKYLFRKEGQNVTLSCEQNLNHDAMYWYRQDPGQGLRLIYYSQIVNDFQKGDIAEGYSVSREKKESFPLTVTSAQKNPTAFYLCASSTAGSSTDTQYFGPGTRLTVL.

This chain links TRBV18 with TRBJ1-2, with 7 nucleotides matching TRBD1. Trimming took 3 bases from V and 8 from J; bases not matched to a gene: 6. Germline CDR1 reads KGHSH; CDR2 reads LQKENI. This CDR3 is 13 amino acids long. The CDR3 sequence: CASSPGQNRGYTF. The CDR3 nucleotides are TGTGCCAGCTCACCGGGACAGAATAGAGGCTACACCTTC.

The rearrangement joins TRBV18 to TRBJ1-3; 10 nucleotides match TRBD1. This CDR3 spans 16 amino acids. With V trimmed by 3 bases and J by 0 bases, 2 bases remained unmatched. Germline V gene sequence: CDR1 KGHSH, CDR2 LQKENI. CDR3 sequence reads: CASSPGTGVSGNTIYF. The CDR3 DNA follows: TGTGCCAGCTCACCGGGGACAGGGGTCTCTGGAAACACCATATATTTT.

By sample fraction, this clone is medium-sized. This sequence joins TRBV11-3 and TRBJ2-1; maybe TRBD1 (5 bases). With 5 bases removed from V and 5 bases from J, the gap between germline ends came to 13 bases. Germline lookup yields CDR1 SGHNT and CDR2 YENEEA. This CDR3 comprises 14 residues. The DNA of the CDR3 is TGTGCCAGCAGCCCCAACGGACAAAACAATGAGCAGTTCTTC. Encoded protein: CASSPNGQNNEQFF.

The V and J genes are TRBV6-8 and TRBJ2-7; no definite D call. This CDR3 is built from 12 residues. Germline values: CDR1 MNHGY, CDR2 SAAAGT. V lost 6 bases and J 5 bases, leaving 11 bases between the germline ends. Written as DNA, the CDR3 is TGTGCCAGCAGCCGGTTCTTCGACGAGCAGTACTTC. It codes for CASSRFFDEQYF.

The V call is TRBV29-1, the J call TRBJ2-3, with D maybe TRBD1 (6 bases). The germline V gene has CDR1 SQVTM and CDR2 ANQGSEA. The CDR3 contains 13 residues. V shed 8 bases and J shed 1 base, with 13 bases lying between them. The CDR3 protein is CSTRGSGTDTQYF. CDR3 sequence (DNA): TGCAGCACCAGGGGATCAGGCACAGATACGCAGTATTTT.

This clone has just a few counts. This chain links TRBV6-8 with TRBJ1-5; weak D call: TRBD1 (5 bases). CDR3 length: 14 residues. CDR1 and CDR2 from the germline V gene are MNHGY and SAAAGT. Trimming cost V 6 bases and J 11 bases, with 20 bases left between them. The CDR3 reads CASSSSSRGASQHF. The CDR3 DNA reads TGTGCCAGCAGCTCCTCATCCCGCGGGGCGTCCCAGCATTTT.

V usage is TRBV28 and J usage is TRBJ2-5; the D gene is possibly TRBD2 (5 bases). Germline CDR1 is MDHEN and CDR2 is SYDVKM. The V and J ends lost 11 bases and 0 bases respectively, with 13 bases between them. The CDR3 runs 13 residues. In DNA, the CDR3 is TGTGCCGCTGAGGAGACTAACCAAGAGACCCAGTACTTC. Amino acids: CAAEETNQETQYF.

The rearrangement joins TRBV2 to TRBJ1-2; D is possibly TRBD1 (6 bases). The CDR3 is made up of 13 amino acids. From germline, CDR1 is SNHLY and CDR2 FYNNEI. V lost 7 bases, J lost 4 bases, and 13 bases lay in between. In DNA form, the CDR3 reads TGTGCCAGCATTCTGGACAGCGGCTATGGCTACACCTTC. This gives the protein CASILDSGYGYTF.

This chain uses TRBV19 with TRBJ2-7; the D call may be TRBD1 or TRBD2 (5 bases each). The CDR3 contains 15 residues. V was clipped by 5 bases and J by 6 bases, with 20 bases between them. CDR1 is LNHDA and CDR2 is SQIVND in the germline V gene (reference sequence). The CDR3 DNA is TGTGCCAGTAGTGAAACAGGACCCGGAGGAGGCGAGCAGTACTTC. Translation: CASSETGPGGGEQYF. Full variable domain (rest looked up from reference TRBV19 and TRBJ2-7): DGGITQSPKYLFRKEGQNVTLSCEQNLNHDAMYWYRQDPGQGLRLIYYSQIVNDFQKGDIAEGYSVSREKKESFPLTVTSAQKNPTAFYLCASSETGPGGGEQYFGPGTRLTVT.

The V gene is TRBV29-1, the J gene TRBJ1-4, with TRBD1 matching 7 bases. V lost 6 bases to trimming and J lost 7 bases; unmatched junction nucleotides: 8. Germline CDR1 and CDR2: SQVTM and ANQGSEA. This CDR3 spans 13 amino acids. The CDR3 nucleotides read TGCAGCGTGGAGTCAACAGGGGCTGAAAAACTGTTTTTT. This codes for CSVESTGAEKLFF.

V is TRBV14 and J is TRBJ2-1; D is unresolved. Germline-derived CDR1 and CDR2 are SGHDN and FVKESK. Deletions cut 2 bases from V and 8 bases from J, with 10 bases between. CDR3 size: 13 residues. CDR3 in amino acids: CASSQNLYHEQFF. The CDR3 coding sequence is TGTGCCAGCAGCCAAAATTTGTACCATGAGCAGTTCTTC. Supplemented by reference TRBV14 and TRBJ2-1, the full variable domain reads EAGVTQFPSHSVIEKGQTVTLRCDPISGHDNLYWYRRVMGKEIKFLLHFVKESKQDESGMPNNRFLAERTGGTYSTLKVQPAELEDSGVYFCASSQNLYHEQFFGPGTRLTVL.

This clone has more than one count but fewer than ten. The chain recombines TRBV28 with TRBJ2-2; no clear D gene. V was pared by 8 bases and J by 4 bases, with 11 bases between. The CDR3 contains 13 residues. The germline V gene has CDR1 MDHEN and CDR2 SYDVKM. The chain's CDR3 is CASFGSGTGELFF. The CDR3 DNA reads TGTGCCAGCTTTGGGTCAGGCACCGGGGAGCTGTTTTTT.

The V gene is TRBV11-3, the J gene TRBJ2-3; D gene unclear. Germline CDR1 is SGHNT and CDR2 is YENEEA. This CDR3 region has 14 residues. V was trimmed by 5 bases and J by 2 bases, leaving 11 bases between them. The CDR3 DNA sequence: TGTGCCAGCAGCGCCTGGCAGTCCACAGATACGCAGTATTTT. Its protein is CASSAWQSTDTQYF.

This sequence joins TRBV11-3 and TRBJ1-2; no reliable D call. V lost 0 bases, J lost 4 bases, and 12 bases lay in between. CDR1 and CDR2 from the germline V gene are SGHNT and YENEEA. This CDR3 contains 15 residues. CDR3 loop: CASSLEFAPIYGYTF. In DNA form, the CDR3 reads TGTGCCAGCAGCTTAGAGTTTGCCCCGATCTATGGCTACACCTTC.

The V gene is TRBV30, the J gene TRBJ2-1; 9 bases line up with TRBD2. Germline trimming cut 3 bases from V and 10 bases from J; bases unmatched to any gene: 10. There are 14 residues in the CDR3. Germline loops: CDR1 GTSNPN, CDR2 SVGIG (reference sequence). The chain's CDR3 is CAWRPSGASMEQFF. CDR3 sequence (DNA): TGTGCCTGGAGGCCTAGCGGGGCCTCGATGGAGCAGTTCTTC.

The chain is built from TRBV11-3 and TRBJ2-6; D may be TRBD1 (7 bases). The CDR3 runs to 15 residues. Deletions cut 7 bases from V and 0 bases from J, with 10 bases between. In germline, CDR1 is SGHNT, CDR2 YENEEA. CDR3 sequence reads: CASTQGGSGANVLTF. The CDR3, as DNA: TGTGCCAGCACCCAGGGGGGCTCTGGGGCCAACGTCCTGACTTTC.

This chain joins TRBV10-2 and TRBJ2-7; 9 bases fit TRBD2. The V and J ends lost 6 bases and 5 bases, in that order; junction bases with no gene match: 11. The CDR3 runs 15 residues. Germline CDR1 WSHSY, CDR2 SAAADI. CDR3 sequence reads: CASRGSGASGDEQYF. The CDR3 DNA is TGCGCCAGCAGGGGATCGGGGGCTAGCGGGGACGAGCAGTACTTC.

This clone was seen more than once but under ten times. The chain couples TRBV6-8 to TRBJ1-6; the D gene is possibly TRBD1 (6 bases). The V gene's germline CDR1 is MNHGY and CDR2 SAAAGT. This CDR3 is 17 amino acids long. Deletions cut 2 bases from V and 10 bases from J, with 21 bases between. The CDR3 loop is CASSYASGTSQSSPLHF. DNA for the CDR3: TGTGCCAGCAGTTACGCCTCCGGGACAAGTCAGTCCTCACCCCTCCACTTT.

V gene TRBV10-2 combines with J gene TRBJ2-7; no definite D call. With 7 bases removed from V and 3 bases from J, the gap between germline ends came to 13 bases. This CDR3 has 13 amino acids. Germline-derived CDR1 and CDR2 are WSHSY and SAAADI. For the CDR3, the DNA is TGCGCCAGCATGGGCCCCCCTGACTACGAGCAGTACTTC. Protein: CASMGPPDYEQYF.

This clone showed up just a few times. The chain carries TRBV11-3 and TRBJ1-2; maybe TRBD1 (5 bases). Germline V gene lookup returns CDR1 SGHNT and CDR2 YENEEA. V dropped 5 bases and J dropped 4 bases, with 17 bases sitting between them. The CDR3 runs 15 residues. The CDR3 reads CASSDPSSGGYGYTF. In DNA form, the CDR3 reads TGTGCCAGCAGCGACCCTAGTAGCGGGGGCTATGGCTACACCTTC.

This clone occurred a few times. The chain links TRBV28 to TRBJ2-2; 7 positions match TRBD2. Germline assignment: CDR1 MDHEN and CDR2 SYDVKM. Losses at the gene ends were 1 base for V and 4 bases for J; bases not matched to a gene: 9. This CDR3 region has 17 residues. The DNA for the CDR3 is TGTGCCAGCAGTTTATCAGGTCTAGCGGCACTCACCGGGGAGCTGTTTTTT. Encoded protein: CASSLSGLAALTGELFF.

The chain uses TRBV9 and TRBJ2-1; 13 bases are shared with TRBD2. The CDR3 extends over 17 amino acids. Unmatched junction bases numbered 4, after V lost 4 bases and J lost 0 bases. In germline, CDR1 is SGDLS, CDR2 YYNGEE. DNA of the CDR3: TGTGCCAGCAGCCCTCGGACTAGCGGGGGCTCCTACAATGAGCAGTTCTTC. Residues: CASSPRTSGGSYNEQFF.

By proportion, this clone is large. This chain connects TRBV14 to TRBJ2-1; 10 bases agree with TRBD2. V dropped 1 base and J dropped 6; count of bases not matched to a gene: 9. Germline CDR1 SGHDN, CDR2 FVKESK. The CDR3 runs to 17 residues. The CDR3 DNA is TGTGCCAGCAGCCAAGTGCGCACTAGCGGGGTGACCAATGAGCAGTTCTTC. Its protein is CASSQVRTSGVTNEQFF.

This clone has a handful of counts. The rearrangement uses TRBV11-3 and TRBJ2-1, with D perhaps matching TRBD2 (5 bases). Germline V lookup: CDR1 SGHNT, CDR2 YENEEA. Trimming shortened V by 4 bases and J by 7 bases, and 14 bases separated the two germline ends. The CDR3 loop spans 14 amino acids. CDR3 protein: CASSSRTDSNEQFF. The DNA of the CDR3 is TGTGCCAGCAGCTCTAGGACGGACTCGAATGAGCAGTTCTTC.

This chain joins TRBV18 and TRBJ2-5; 7 nucleotides match TRBD1. The V segment lost 5 bases and the J segment 1 base; nucleotides outside the gene matches: 1. Germline CDR1 and CDR2: KGHSH and LQKENI. The CDR3 contains 13 residues. The CDR3 bases are TGTGCCAGCTCAGGGACAGTCCAAGAGACCCAGTACTTC. It translates to CASSGTVQETQYF.

The chain employs TRBV6-8 and TRBJ1-1; D is possibly TRBD1 (5 bases). The germline gives CDR1 MNHGY, CDR2 SAAAGT. V was clipped by 7 bases and J by 3 bases, with 12 bases between them. This CDR3 contains 13 residues. Here the CDR3 DNA reads TGTGCCAGCATTTCCCCGGGGGACACTGAAGCTTTCTTT. Protein product: CASISPGDTEAFF.

The rearrangement links TRBV18 to TRBJ2-3; 7 positions match TRBD2. Germline loops: CDR1 KGHSH, CDR2 LQKENI. V shed 2 bases and J 0 bases; nucleotides not matched to a gene: 2. The CDR3 consists of 15 residues. CDR3 in amino acids: CASSPTAGSTDTQYF. The CDR3 nucleotides read TGTGCCAGCTCACCAACAGCGGGGAGCACAGATACGCAGTATTTT.

The chain has TRBV18 and TRBJ2-2, with 10 bases identical to TRBD2. The V gene's germline CDR1 is KGHSH and CDR2 LQKENI. CDR3 length equals 15 residues. Germline trimming cut 3 bases from V and 5 bases from J; bases unmatched to any gene: 3. CDR3 in DNA: TGTGCCAGCTCACCGGCAGCGGGAGGGACCGGGGAGCTGTTTTTT. Residues: CASSPAAGGTGELFF.

The rearrangement links TRBV6-8 to TRBJ2-7; D perhaps matches TRBD1 (6 bases). This CDR3 spans 14 amino acids. The germline V gene encodes CDR1 MNHGY and CDR2 SAAAGT. With 4 bases removed from V and 4 bases from J, the gap between germline ends came to 14 bases. Written as DNA, the CDR3 is TGTGCCAGCAGTTCGAACATTAGGGGGTACGAGCAGTACTTC. Amino acid sequence: CASSSNIRGYEQYF.

Within the sample, this clone is medium-sized. This sequence joins TRBV11-3 and TRBJ2-3; 9 nucleotides match TRBD1. Trimming cost V 2 bases and J 5 bases; bases outside gene matches: 17. The CDR3 has 19 amino acids. Per the germline V gene, CDR1 is SGHNT and CDR2 is YENEEA. The CDR3 DNA is TGTGCCAGCAGCTTACCCAAAGGGACGACAGGGGGTAATATAGATACGCAGTATTTT. As protein: CASSLPKGTTGGNIDTQYF.

This clone was detected a few times. This sequence joins TRBV11-3 and TRBJ2-2; D is perhaps TRBD1 (6 bases). V gave up 5 bases and J gave up 5 bases, with 15 bases separating them. Germline V gene data show CDR1 as SGHNT and CDR2 as YENEEA. The CDR3 is made up of 15 amino acids. The CDR3 here is CASSLRQAGTGELFF. In nucleotides, the CDR3 is TGTGCCAGCAGCCTCAGACAGGCTGGAACCGGGGAGCTGTTTTTT.